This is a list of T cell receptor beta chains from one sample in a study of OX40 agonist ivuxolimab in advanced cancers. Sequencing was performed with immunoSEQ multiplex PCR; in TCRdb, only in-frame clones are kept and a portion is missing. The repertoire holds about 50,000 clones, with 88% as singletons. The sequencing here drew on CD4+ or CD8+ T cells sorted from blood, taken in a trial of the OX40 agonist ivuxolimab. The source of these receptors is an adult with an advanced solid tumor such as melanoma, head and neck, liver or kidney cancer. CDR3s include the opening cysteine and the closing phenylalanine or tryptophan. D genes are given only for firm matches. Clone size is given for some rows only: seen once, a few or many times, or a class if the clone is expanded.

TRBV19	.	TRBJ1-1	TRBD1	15	CASSTQGLGNTEAFF	TGTGCCAGTAGTACACAGGGGTTAGGGAACACTGAAGCTTTCTTT
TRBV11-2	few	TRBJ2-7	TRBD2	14	CASSFRSGSYEQYF	TGTGCCAGCAGCTTTAGGAGCGGGAGTTACGAGCAGTACTTC
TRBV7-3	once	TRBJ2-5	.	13	CASSFLAEETQYF	TGTGCCAGCAGTTTTCTTGCGGAAGAGACCCAGTACTTC
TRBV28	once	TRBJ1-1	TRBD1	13	CASSSGGGGEAFF	TGTGCCAGCAGTTCAGGGGGTGGGGGGGAAGCTTTCTTT
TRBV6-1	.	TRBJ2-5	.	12	CASSTDQETQYF	TGTGCCTCCTCGACGGACCAAGAGACCCAGTACTTC
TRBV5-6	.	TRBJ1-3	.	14	CASSRRSSGNTIYF	TGTGCCAGCAGTAGACGAAGCTCTGGAAACACCATATATTTT
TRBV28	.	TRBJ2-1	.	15	CASSLLGGGFNEQFF	TGTGCCAGCAGTTTATTGGGGGGCGGTTTTAATGAGCAGTTCTTC
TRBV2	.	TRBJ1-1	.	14	CASRLEGGNTEAFF	TGTGCCAGCAGGTTGGAGGGCGGGAACACTGAAGCTTTCTTT
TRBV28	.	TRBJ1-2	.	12	CATLRGAIGYTF	TGTGCCACCCTTCGGGGGGCGATCGGCTACACCTTC
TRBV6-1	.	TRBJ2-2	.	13	CASSDRAPGELFF	TGTGCCAGCAGTGACAGGGCCCCCGGGGAGCTGTTTTTT
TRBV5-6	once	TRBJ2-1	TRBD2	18	CASSLSRGRATSYNEQFF	TGTGCCAGCAGCTTGTCTCGCGGGAGGGCCACCTCCTACAATGAGCAGTTCTTC
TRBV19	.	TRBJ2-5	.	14	CASSIGGGAETQYF	TGTGCCAGTAGTATAGGAGGGGGGGCGGAGACCCAGTACTTC
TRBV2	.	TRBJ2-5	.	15	CASSGGTEGQETQYF	TGTGCCAGCAGTGGCGGGACGGAGGGACAAGAGACCCAGTACTTC
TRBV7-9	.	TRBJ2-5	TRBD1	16	CASSLEGTGVWETQYF	TGTGCCAGCAGCTTAGAAGGGACAGGGGTGTGGGAGACCCAGTACTTC